The 6 T cell receptor beta chains below come from one sample, sequenced in a study of blood T cell repertoires in COVID-19. Profiled with immunoSEQ multiplex PCR; TCRdb holds only in-frame clones, not every one. The sample has fewer than 200,000 clones, more than 80% seen once. Sequencing was carried out using peripheral blood. The receptors were gathered from a woman aged 55 to 70 with acute or convalescent COVID-19.

The V gene is TRBV6-5, the J gene TRBJ2-6; D remains unclear. This CDR3 is 13 amino acids long. V was cut by 6 bases and J by 0 bases, with 3 bases left in between. Germline V CDR1 and CDR2: MNHEY, SVGAGI. DNA for the CDR3: TGTGCCAGCAGAGCCTCTGGGGCCAACGTCCTGACTTTC. Residues: CASRASGANVLTF.

The gene calls are TRBV5-1 and TRBJ1-5; TRBD1 is a possible D gene (5 bases). The V end lost 4 bases, the J end lost 7 bases, and 12 bases lay between the germline ends. CDR1 is SGHRS and CDR2 is YFSETQ in the germline V gene. There are 13 residues in the CDR3. As DNA, the CDR3 is TGCGCCAGCAGCCCCTCGGGGGAGCAGCCCCAGCATTTT. Amino acid sequence: CASSPSGEQPQHF.

This sequence joins TRBV2 and TRBJ1-2; D perhaps matches TRBD1 (5 bases). V shed 6 bases and J shed 2 bases, with 16 bases lying between them. The CDR3 loop spans 15 amino acids. The V gene's germline CDR1 is SNHLY and CDR2 FYNNEI. DNA for the CDR3: TGTGCCAGCAGATGGGGACTCCAACAGAACTATGGCTACACCTTC. It codes for CASRWGLQQNYGYTF.

This clone has a single count. CDR3 in DNA: TGCGCCAGCAGCCAAGAACCAGACTATGGCTACACCTTC. This codes for CASSQEPDYGYTF. The V call is TRBV4-1, the J call TRBJ1-2; D is undetermined. V gave up 0 bases and J gave up 3 bases, with 5 bases separating them. Germline loops: CDR1 MGHRA, CDR2 YSYEKL. The CDR3 is made up of 13 amino acids.

This clone has just one count. The chain has TRBV7-3 and TRBJ2-4; 7 nucleotides agree with TRBD1. Per the germline V gene, CDR1 is SGHTA and CDR2 is FQGTGA. The CDR3 has 13 amino acids. Losses at the gene ends were 5 bases for V and 5 bases for J; bases not matched to a gene: 3. CDR3 in DNA: TGTGCCAGCAGCCCGGGACAGCAAAACATTCAGTACTTC. This codes for CASSPGQQNIQYF.

The chain joins TRBV3-1 (or the pseudogene TRBV3-2) to TRBJ2-7; no reliable D call. The CDR3 has 13 amino acids. The V end was cut by 0 bases, the J end by 4 bases, with 7 bases between. CDR1 and CDR2 (germline): LGHDT, YNNKEL (reference sequence). The CDR3 region has the DNA TGTGCCAGCAGCCAAGATCGGTCTTACGAGCAGTACTTC. It yields the protein CASSQDRSYEQYF.